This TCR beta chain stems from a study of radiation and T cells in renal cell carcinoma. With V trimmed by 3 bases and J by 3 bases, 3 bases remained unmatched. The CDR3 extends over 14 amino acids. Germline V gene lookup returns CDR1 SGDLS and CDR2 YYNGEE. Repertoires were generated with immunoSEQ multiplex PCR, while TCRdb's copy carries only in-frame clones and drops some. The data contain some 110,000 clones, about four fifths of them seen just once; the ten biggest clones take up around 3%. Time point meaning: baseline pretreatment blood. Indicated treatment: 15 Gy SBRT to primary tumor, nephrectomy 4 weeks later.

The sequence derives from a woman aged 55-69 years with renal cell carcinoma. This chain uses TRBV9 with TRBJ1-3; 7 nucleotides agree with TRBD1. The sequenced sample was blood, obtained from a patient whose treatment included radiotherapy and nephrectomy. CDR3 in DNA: TGTGCCAGCAGCGAGAGGACAGGTGGAAACACCATATATTTT. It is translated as CASSERTGGNTIYF.